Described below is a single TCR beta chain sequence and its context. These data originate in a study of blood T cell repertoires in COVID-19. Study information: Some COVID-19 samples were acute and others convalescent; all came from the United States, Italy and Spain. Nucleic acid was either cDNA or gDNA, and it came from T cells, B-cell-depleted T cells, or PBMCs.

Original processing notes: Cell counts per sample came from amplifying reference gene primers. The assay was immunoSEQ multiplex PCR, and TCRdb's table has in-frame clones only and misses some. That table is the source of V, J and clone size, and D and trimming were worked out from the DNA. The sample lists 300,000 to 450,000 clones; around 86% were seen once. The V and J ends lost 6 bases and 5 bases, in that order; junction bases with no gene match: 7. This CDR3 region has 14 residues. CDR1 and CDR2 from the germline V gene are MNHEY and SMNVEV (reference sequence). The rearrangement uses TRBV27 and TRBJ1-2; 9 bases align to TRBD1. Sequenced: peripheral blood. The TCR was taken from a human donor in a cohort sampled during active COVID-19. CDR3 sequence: CASSFGGQGYGYTF. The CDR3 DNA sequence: TGTGCCAGCAGCTTTGGGGGACAGGGATATGGCTACACCTTC.